The rows below give T cell receptor beta chains drawn from one sample of a study of OX40 agonist ivuxolimab in advanced cancers. Only in-frame clones appear in the TCRdb table, and some are missing; sequencing was by immunoSEQ multiplex PCR. The table has under 40,000 clones, approximately 89% seen once. Material: CD4+ or CD8+ T cells sorted from blood, obtained in a trial of the OX40 agonist ivuxolimab. The origin of the receptors is an adult with an advanced solid tumor such as melanoma, head and neck, liver or kidney cancer. Both conserved end residues are trimmed from each CDR3.

TRBJ1-1 TRBV19 12 ASSIQGVNTEAF
TRBJ2-5 TRBV5-6 14 ASSLYGARDHETQY
TRBJ2-1 TRBV4-3 12 ASSQGGLYNEQF
TRBJ2-2 TRBV30 8 AWKPGELF
TRBJ1-5 TRBV29-1 11 SAVTDPGQPQH
TRBJ1-3 TRBV2 13 ASSGRVTSGNTIY
TRBJ2-3 TRBV19 14 ASSLRGTRVADTQY
TRBJ1-1 TRBV2 13 ASRARGRGKGEAF
TRBJ1-5 TRBV19 12 ASSIGDNNQPQH
TRBJ2-7 TRBV28 12 ATSDSFLSYEQY
TRBJ2-5 TRBV5-1 13 ASSLAGALGETQY
TRBJ2-3 TRBV5-4 13 ASSWDTGAADTQY
TRBJ2-3 TRBV7-2 11 ASSSFPRDTQY
TRBJ2-4 TRBV5-1 12 ASSGGQGINIQY
TRBJ1-2 TRBV6-1 13 ASSAPRQGLRGYT
TRBJ1-1 TRBV4-1 11 ASSQDLMVGAF
TRBJ1-1 TRBV5-4 15 ASSSDGGLVVRTEAF
TRBJ2-7 TRBV5-1 12 ASSTRDFSYEQY
TRBJ1-2 TRBV9 15 ASSVDRDRGRNYGYT
TRBJ1-3 TRBV11-2 14 ASSLTGTDPGNTIY
TRBJ1-1 TRBV4-1 12 ASSQDRRNTEAF
TRBJ1-6 TRBV7-3 14 ASSLRGQGGYSPLH
TRBJ2-7 TRBV28 12 ASSTGTHTYEQY
TRBJ1-1 TRBV7-3 9 ASTGVTEAF
TRBJ2-7 TRBV20-1 6 DLREQY
TRBJ2-5 TRBV5-1 12 ASSLGGTQETQY
TRBJ1-5 TRBV5-4 12 ASSLVGEAQPQH
TRBJ1-4 TRBV2 12 ASSEGARNSKLF
TRBJ2-7 TRBV7-2 12 ASSLASQSYEQY
TRBJ2-7 TRBV5-6 14 ASSWGRDRARYEQY
TRBJ1-2 TRBV15 13 ATSRGGRGNYGYT
TRBJ2-5 TRBV2 11 ASIRGWKETQY
TRBJ1-5 TRBV6-1 11 ASSERMGQPQH
TRBJ2-2 TRBV7-6 12 ASSSPTNTGELF
TRBJ2-2 TRBV7-6 10 ASTTPPGELF
TRBJ1-4 TRBV19 11 ASQRGSNEKLF
TRBJ1-1 TRBV10-3 12 AISDSEYGTEAF
TRBJ2-3 TRBV9 10 ASSVGGDTQY
TRBJ2-7 TRBV6-6 13 ASSSPGQGRYEQY
TRBJ2-2 TRBV15 11 ATSRGVAGELF
TRBJ2-5 TRBV6-1 10 ASSYREETQY
TRBJ1-5 TRBV19 11 ASSTRIYQPQH